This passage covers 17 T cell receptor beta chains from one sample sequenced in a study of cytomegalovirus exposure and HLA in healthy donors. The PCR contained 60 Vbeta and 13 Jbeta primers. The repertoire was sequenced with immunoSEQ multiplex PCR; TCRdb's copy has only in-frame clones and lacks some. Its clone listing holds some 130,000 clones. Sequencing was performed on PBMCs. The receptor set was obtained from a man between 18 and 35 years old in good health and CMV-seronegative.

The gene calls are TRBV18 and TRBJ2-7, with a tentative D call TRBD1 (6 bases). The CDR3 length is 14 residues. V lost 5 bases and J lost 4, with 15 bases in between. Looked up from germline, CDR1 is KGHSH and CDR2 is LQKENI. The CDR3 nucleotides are TGTGCCAGCTCAGCCAAACAGGGTTCGTACGAGCAGTACTTC. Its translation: CASSAKQGSYEQYF.

The chain's CDR3 is CASSRTGLASEQYF. The CDR3 region has the DNA TGTGCCAGCAGCCGTACGGGACTAGCTAGCGAGCAGTACTTC. The genes are TRBV7-8 and TRBJ2-7; 9 nucleotides line up with TRBD2. Germline V gives CDR1 SGHVS, CDR2 FQNEAQ. This CDR3 comprises 14 residues. With 5 bases clipped from V and 6 bases from J, the junction kept 8 bases outside the gene matches.

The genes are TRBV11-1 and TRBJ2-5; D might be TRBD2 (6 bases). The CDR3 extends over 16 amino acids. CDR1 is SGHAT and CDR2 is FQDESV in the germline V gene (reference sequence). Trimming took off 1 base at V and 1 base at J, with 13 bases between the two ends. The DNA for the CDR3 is TGTGCCAGCAGCTTAGATGGGTGGAGGGGCCAAGAGACCCAGTACTTC. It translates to CASSLDGWRGQETQYF.

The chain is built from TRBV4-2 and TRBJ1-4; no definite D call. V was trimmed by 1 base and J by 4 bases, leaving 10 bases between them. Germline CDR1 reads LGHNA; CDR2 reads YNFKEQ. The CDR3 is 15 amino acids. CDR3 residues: CASSQAAVDNEKLFF. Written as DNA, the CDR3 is TGTGCCAGCAGCCAAGCCGCGGTCGATAATGAAAAACTGTTTTTT.

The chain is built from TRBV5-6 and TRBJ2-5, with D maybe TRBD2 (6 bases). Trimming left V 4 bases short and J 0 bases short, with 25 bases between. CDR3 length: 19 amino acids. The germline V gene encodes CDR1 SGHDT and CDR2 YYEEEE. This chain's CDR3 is CASSLDLVWGRLDQETQYF. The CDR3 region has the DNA TGTGCCAGCAGCCTAGATCTAGTGTGGGGGAGGCTAGACCAAGAGACCCAGTACTTC. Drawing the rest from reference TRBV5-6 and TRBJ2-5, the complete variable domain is DAGVTQSPTHLIKTRGQQVTLRCSPKSGHDTVSWYQQALGQGPQFIFQYYEEEERQRGNFPDRFSGHQFPNYSSELNVNALLLGDSALYLCASSLDLVWGRLDQETQYFGPGTRLLVL.

CDR3 sequence: CASSLGQGGIYEQYF. CDR3 DNA: TGTGCCAGCAGCTTAGGACAGGGGGGAATCTACGAGCAGTACTTC. The gene calls are TRBV7-8 and TRBJ2-7; 9 bases match TRBD1. Germline CDR1 and CDR2: SGHVS and FQNEAQ. V gave up 1 base and J gave up 3 bases; unmatched junction bases: 4. There are 15 residues in the CDR3. The full variable domain, with the rest looked up from reference TRBV7-8 and TRBJ2-7, is GAGVSQSPRYKVAKRGQDVALRCDPISGHVSLFWYQQALGQGPEFLTYFQNEAQLDKSGLPSDRFFAERPEGSVSTLKIQRTQQEDSAVYLCASSLGQGGIYEQYFGPGTRLTVT.

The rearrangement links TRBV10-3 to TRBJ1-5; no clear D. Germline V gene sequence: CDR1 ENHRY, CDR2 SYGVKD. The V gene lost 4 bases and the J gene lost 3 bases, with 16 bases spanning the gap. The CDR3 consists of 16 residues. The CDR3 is CAISGPEEGFNQPQHF. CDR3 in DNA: TGTGCCATCAGTGGCCCCGAGGAGGGTTTCAATCAGCCCCAGCATTTT.

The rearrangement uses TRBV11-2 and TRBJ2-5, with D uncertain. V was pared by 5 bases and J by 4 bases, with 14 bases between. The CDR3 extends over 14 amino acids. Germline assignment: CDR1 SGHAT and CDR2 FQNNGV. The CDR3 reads CASSLPGLAETQYF. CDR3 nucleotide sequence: TGTGCCAGCAGCCTCCCTGGATTAGCAGAGACCCAGTACTTC.

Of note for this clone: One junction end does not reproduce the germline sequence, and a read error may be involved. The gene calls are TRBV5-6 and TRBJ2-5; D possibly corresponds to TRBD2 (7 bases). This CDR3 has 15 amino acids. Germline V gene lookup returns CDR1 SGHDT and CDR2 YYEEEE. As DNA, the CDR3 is TGTGCCAGCAGGTTGGGGGCGGGGGACCAAGAGACCCAGTACTTC. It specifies CASRLGAGDQETQYF.

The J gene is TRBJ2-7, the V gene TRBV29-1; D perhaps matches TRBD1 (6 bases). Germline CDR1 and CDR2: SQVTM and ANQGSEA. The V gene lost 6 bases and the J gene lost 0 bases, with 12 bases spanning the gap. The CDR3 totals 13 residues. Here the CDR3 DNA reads TGCAGCGTGAAGTCGACAGGCTCCTACGAGCAGTACTTC. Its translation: CSVKSTGSYEQYF.

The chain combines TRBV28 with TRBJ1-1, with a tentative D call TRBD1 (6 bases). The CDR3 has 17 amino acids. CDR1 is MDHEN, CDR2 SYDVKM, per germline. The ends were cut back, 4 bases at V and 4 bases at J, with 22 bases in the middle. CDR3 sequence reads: CASSSPDPGSRGTEAFF. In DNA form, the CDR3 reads TGTGCCAGCAGTTCCCCGGACCCAGGGAGCAGGGGCACTGAAGCTTTCTTT.

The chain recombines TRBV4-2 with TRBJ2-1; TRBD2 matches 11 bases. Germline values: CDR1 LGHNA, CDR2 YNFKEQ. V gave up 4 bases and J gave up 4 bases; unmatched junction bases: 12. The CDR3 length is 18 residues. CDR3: CASSPRLAGGLPYNEQFF. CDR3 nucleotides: TGTGCCAGCAGCCCAAGGTTAGCGGGAGGGCTGCCGTACAATGAGCAGTTCTTC.

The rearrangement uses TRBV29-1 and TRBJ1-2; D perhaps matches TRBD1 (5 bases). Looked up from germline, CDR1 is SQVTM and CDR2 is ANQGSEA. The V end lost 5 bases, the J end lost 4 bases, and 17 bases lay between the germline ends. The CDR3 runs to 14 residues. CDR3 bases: TGCAGCGTTCGACTGGGGGGAGGGATCTATGGCTACACCTTC. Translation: CSVRLGGGIYGYTF.

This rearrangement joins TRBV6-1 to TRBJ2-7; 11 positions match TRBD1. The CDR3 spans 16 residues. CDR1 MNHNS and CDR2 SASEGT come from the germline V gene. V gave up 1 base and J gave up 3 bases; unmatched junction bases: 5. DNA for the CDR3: TGTGCCAGCAGTGAAGGGGAAGGGACAGGGGGCTACGAGCAGTACTTC. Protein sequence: CASSEGEGTGGYEQYF.

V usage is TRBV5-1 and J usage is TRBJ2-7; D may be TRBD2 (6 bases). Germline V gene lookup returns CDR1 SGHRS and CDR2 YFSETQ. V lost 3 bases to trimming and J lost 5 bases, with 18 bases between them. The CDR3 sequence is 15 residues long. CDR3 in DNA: TGCGCCAGCAGCTGGGGCCACACTAGCATACACGAGCAGTACTTC. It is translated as CASSWGHTSIHEQYF.

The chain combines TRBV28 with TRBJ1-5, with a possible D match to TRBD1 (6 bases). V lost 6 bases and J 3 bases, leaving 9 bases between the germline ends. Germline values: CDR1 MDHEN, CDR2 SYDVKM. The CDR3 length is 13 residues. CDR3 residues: CASRDRLNQPQHF. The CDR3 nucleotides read TGTGCCAGCAGGGACAGACTCAATCAGCCCCAGCATTTT. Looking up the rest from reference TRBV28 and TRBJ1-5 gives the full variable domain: DVKVTQSSRYLVKRTGEKVFLECVQDMDHENMFWYRQDPGLGLRLIYFSYDVKMKEKGDIPEGYSVSREKKERFSLILESASTNQTSMYLCASRDRLNQPQHFGDGTRLSIL.

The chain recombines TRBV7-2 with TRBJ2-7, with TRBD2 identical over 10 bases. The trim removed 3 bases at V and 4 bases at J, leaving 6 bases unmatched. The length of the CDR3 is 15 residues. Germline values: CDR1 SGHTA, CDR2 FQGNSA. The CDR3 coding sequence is TGTGCCAGCAGCTTGGCTAGCGGGAGTGGGTACGAGCAGTACTTC. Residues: CASSLASGSGYEQYF. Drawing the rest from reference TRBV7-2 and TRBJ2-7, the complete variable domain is GAGVSQSPSNKVTEKGKDVELRCDPISGHTALYWYRQSLGQGLEFLIYFQGNSAPDKSGLPSDRFSAERTGGSVSTLTIQRTQQEDSAVYLCASSLASGSGYEQYFGPGTRLTVT.